What follows are 26 T cell receptor beta chains derived from one specimen sequenced in a study of a mutant IDH1 vaccine in newly diagnosed glioma. These receptors are not linked to any known antigen. The repertoire was sequenced with immunoSEQ multiplex PCR; TCRdb's copy has only in-frame clones and lacks some. The sample gives about 69,000 clones, approximately 86% of which show up once; roughly 2% is in the top ten. The time point: week 35, safety follow-up. In the vaccine, a single dose held 300 ug of the mutant IDH1 20-mer peptide, along with topical imiquimod. Specimen: PBMCs, collected from a glioma patient whose treatment included an IDH1 peptide vaccine. The receptors were sampled from a man aged 25 to 40 with glioma.

This sequence joins TRBV10-3 and TRBJ2-5, with TRBD2 identical over 7 bases. The J segment lost 2 bases and the V segment lost 0 bases, leaving 9 bases of the junction unmatched. Germline V gene data show CDR1 as ENHRY and CDR2 as SYGVKD. The CDR3 length is 17 residues. Here the CDR3 reads CAISESGTTLRQETQYF. CDR3 bases: TGTGCCATCAGTGAGTCAGGGACTACCCTACGACAAGAGACCCAGTACTTC.

The chain is built from TRBV10-3 and TRBJ2-2; possibly TRBD2 for D (6 bases). V lost 6 bases to trimming and J lost 7 bases, with 18 bases between them. CDR3 length: 15 amino acids. Germline values: CDR1 ENHRY, CDR2 SYGVKD. This chain's CDR3 is CAIRRDDLVNGELFF. CDR3 DNA sequence: TGTGCCATCAGGCGGGACGACCTGGTAAACGGGGAGCTGTTTTTT.

The chain combines TRBV29-1 with TRBJ2-3; D is ambiguous. Germline values: CDR1 SQVTM, CDR2 ANQGSEA. This CDR3 region has 12 residues. Trimming stripped 6 bases from V and 1 base from J, with 8 bases between. Here the CDR3 DNA reads TGCAGCGTAATTGTGGGCACAGATACGCAGTATTTT. As protein: CSVIVGTDTQYF.

The chain carries TRBV4-3 and TRBJ1-6, with a possible D match to TRBD1 (5 bases). CDR3 size: 18 residues. Per the germline V gene, CDR1 is LGHNA and CDR2 is YSLEER. Trimming left V 0 bases short and J 0 bases short, with 12 bases between. The CDR3: CASSQDWGKSSYNSPLHF. Here the CDR3 DNA reads TGCGCCAGCAGCCAAGATTGGGGCAAGAGCTCCTATAATTCACCCCTCCACTTT.

In its sample, this clone was seen once. The chain couples TRBV5-4 to TRBJ2-3; D ambiguous. V lost 0 bases and J 1 base, leaving 6 bases between the germline ends. CDR1 and CDR2 from the germline V gene are SGHNT and YYREEE (reference sequence). The CDR3 extends over 14 amino acids. CDR3 DNA: TGTGCCAGCAGCTTGGTGGCACGCACAGATACGCAGTATTTT. Protein: CASSLVARTDTQYF.

This clone was detected only once. The chain couples TRBV19 to TRBJ1-4, with D perhaps matching TRBD1 (6 bases). The CDR3 spans 14 residues. The germline gives CDR1 LNHDA, CDR2 SQIVND (reference sequence). V shed 6 bases and J shed 6 bases, with 14 bases lying between them. As DNA, the CDR3 is TGTGCCAGTAGATTCAGGGGCGGAGATGAAAAACTGTTTTTT. It encodes CASRFRGGDEKLFF. Variable domain in full (rest from reference TRBV19 and TRBJ1-4): DGGITQSPKYLFRKEGQNVTLSCEQNLNHDAMYWYRQDPGQGLRLIYYSQIVNDFQKGDIAEGYSVSREKKESFPLTVTSAQKNPTAFYLCASRFRGGDEKLFFGSGTQLSVL.

The rearrangement links TRBV28 to TRBJ2-1; D not certain. Germline CDR1 MDHEN, CDR2 SYDVKM. V was pared by 5 bases and J by 0 bases, with 11 bases between. This CDR3 has 15 residues. CDR3 residues: CASSNLPSSYNEQFF. CDR3 DNA: TGTGCCAGCAGTAACCTACCAAGCTCCTACAATGAGCAGTTCTTC.

On this clone itself: At one of its ends the junction is not consistent with the germline gene, which may arise from a read error. The V and J genes are TRBV5-1 and TRBJ2-3, with TRBD2 as a possible D gene (6 bases). The V gene's germline CDR1 is SGHRS and CDR2 YFSETQ. The CDR3 contains 15 residues. CDR3 in DNA: TGCGCCAGCAGCTTGGTTAGCGGTAGCACAGATACGCGGTATTTT. Translation: CASSLVSGSTDTRYF.

J is TRBJ1-4 and V is TRBV11-2; perhaps TRBD1 as D (5 bases). Germline V gene sequence: CDR1 SGHAT, CDR2 FQNNGV. Trimming cost V 1 base and J 5 bases, with 14 bases left between them. This CDR3 region has 16 residues. CDR3 region: CASSLGFGAGNEKLFF. DNA for the CDR3: TGTGCCAGCAGCTTAGGGTTTGGGGCGGGGAATGAAAAACTGTTTTTT.

This chain connects TRBV9 to TRBJ2-1; maybe TRBD2 (6 bases). The CDR3 loop spans 13 amino acids. V lost 4 bases to trimming and J lost 8 bases, with 13 bases between them. The germline CDR1 and CDR2 sequences are SGDLS and YYNGEE. The CDR3: CASSPRWGDEQFF. The CDR3 region has the DNA TGTGCCAGCAGCCCTAGGTGGGGGGATGAGCAGTTCTTC.

Only one count was recorded for this clone. The J gene is TRBJ1-3, the V gene TRBV9, with D possibly matching TRBD1 (5 bases). Trimming stripped 4 bases from V and 0 bases from J, with 11 bases between. Germline CDR1 is SGDLS and CDR2 is YYNGEE. This CDR3 region has 15 residues. The CDR3 is CASSSSGASGNTIYF. The CDR3 coding sequence is TGTGCCAGCAGCTCCTCCGGGGCCTCTGGAAACACCATATATTTT. Together with reference TRBV9 and TRBJ1-3, the CDR3 gives the full variable domain: DSGVTQTPKHLITATGQRVTLRCSPRSGDLSVYWYQQSLDQGLQFLIQYYNGEERAKGNILERFSAQQFPDLHSELNLSSLELGDSALYFCASSSSGASGNTIYFGEGSWLTVV.

This chain uses TRBV4-1 with TRBJ1-4; 8 bases match TRBD1. The ends lost 0 bases at V and 2 bases at J; junction bases unmatched: 2. The CDR3 sequence is 16 residues long. Germline V gene sequence: CDR1 MGHRA, CDR2 YSYEKL. The CDR3 reads CASSQDRTGTNEKLFF. In DNA, the CDR3 is TGCGCCAGCAGCCAAGATAGGACAGGGACTAATGAAAAACTGTTTTTT.

This sequence joins TRBV19 and TRBJ2-1; 8 bases map to TRBD2. Germline V gene lookup returns CDR1 LNHDA and CDR2 SQIVND (reference sequence). CDR3 size: 15 residues. With V trimmed by 2 bases and J by 7 bases, 7 bases remained unmatched. The CDR3 here is CASSISNSGINEQFF. The CDR3 DNA reads as TGTGCCAGTAGTATATCGAATAGCGGGATTAATGAGCAGTTCTTC.

The chain employs TRBV19 and TRBJ1-1; weak D call: TRBD1 (5 bases). The ends were cut back, 7 bases at V and 1 base at J, with 13 bases in the middle. Looked up from germline, CDR1 is LNHDA and CDR2 is SQIVND (reference sequence). The CDR3 has 14 amino acids. The CDR3 sequence is CASTLRQSNTEAFF. In nucleotides, the CDR3 is TGTGCCAGTACCCTAAGACAGTCGAACACTGAAGCTTTCTTT.

The chain joins TRBV5-5 to TRBJ1-2; tentatively, D is TRBD1 (6 bases). CDR3 length equals 16 residues. Trimming stripped 0 bases from V and 0 bases from J, with 12 bases between. CDR1 SGHKS and CDR2 YYEKEE come from the germline V gene (reference sequence). CDR3 sequence: CASSLVWTATNYGYTF. CDR3 nucleotide sequence: TGTGCCAGCAGCTTGGTTTGGACAGCCACTAACTATGGCTACACCTTC.

The rearrangement joins TRBV11-3 to TRBJ2-1; 12 bases are shared with TRBD2. The CDR3 runs to 15 residues. Trimming at V came to 5 bases and at J to 8 bases, leaving 7 bases not matched to a gene. Per the germline V gene, CDR1 is SGHNT and CDR2 is YENEEA. This CDR3 is CASSLRTSGADEQFF. The CDR3 nucleotides read TGTGCCAGCAGCCTTAGGACTAGCGGGGCCGATGAGCAGTTCTTC. The variable domain in full, completed from reference TRBV11-3 and TRBJ2-1, reads EAGVVQSPRYKIIEKKQPVAFWCNPISGHNTLYWYLQNLGQGPELLIRYENEEAVDDSQLPKDRFSAERLKGVDSTLKIQPAELGDSAVYLCASSLRTSGADEQFFGPGTRLTVL.

This sequence joins TRBV9 and TRBJ2-2; 7 nucleotides agree with TRBD2. This CDR3 has 15 residues. Germline V gene sequence: CDR1 SGDLS, CDR2 YYNGEE. V dropped 4 bases and J dropped 5; count of bases not matched to a gene: 8. The CDR3 nucleotides are TGTGCCAGCAGCCTATATGAGGGAGGGACCGGGGAGCTGTTTTTT. Protein: CASSLYEGGTGELFF.

V is TRBV7-6 and J is TRBJ2-1, with TRBD2 matching over 9 bases. Germline V gives CDR1 SGHVS, CDR2 FNYEAQ. The CDR3 covers 17 residues. The trim removed 5 bases at V and 2 bases at J, leaving 10 bases unmatched. CDR3 DNA: TGTGCCAGCAGCACGAATAGCGGGAGAGCGCCCTACAATGAGCAGTTCTTC. Translated: CASSTNSGRAPYNEQFF.

The chain joins TRBV5-1 to TRBJ2-2; maybe TRBD2 (5 bases). This CDR3 spans 14 amino acids. Germline V gives CDR1 SGHRS, CDR2 YFSETQ. V lost 3 bases to trimming and J lost 5 bases, with 11 bases between them. CDR3 amino acids: CASSSSGLTGELFF. As DNA, the CDR3 is TGCGCCAGCAGCTCCTCCGGACTGACCGGGGAGCTGTTTTTT.

The genes are TRBV11-3 and TRBJ2-1, with TRBD2 identical over 10 bases. Germline V CDR1 and CDR2: SGHNT, YENEEA. CDR3 length equals 16 residues. With 5 bases clipped from V and 2 bases from J, the junction kept 6 bases outside the gene matches. The CDR3 DNA reads as TGTGCCAGCAGCCCCGGGACTAGCGTCACCTACAATGAGCAGTTCTTC. This encodes CASSPGTSVTYNEQFF.

With regard to this clone: The same CDR3 arises from other DNA sequences in this sample as well. The rearrangement joins TRBV11-2 to TRBJ1-1, with no clear D. V lost 1 base to trimming and J lost 1 base, with 4 bases between them. There are 13 residues in the CDR3. Germline loops: CDR1 SGHAT, CDR2 FQNNGV. The CDR3 sequence is CASSLGRNTEAFF. In DNA form, the CDR3 reads TGTGCCAGCAGCTTAGGCCGGAACACTGAAGCTTTCTTT.

This chain connects TRBV10-1 to TRBJ1-1; D is unresolved. CDR3 length: 13 residues. Trimming stripped 3 bases from V and 3 bases from J, with 8 bases between. The germline gives CDR1 WNHNN, CDR2 SYGVQD (reference sequence). CDR3 DNA sequence: TGCGCCAGCAGTGAACGAGAGGACACTGAAGCTTTCTTT. Protein sequence: CASSEREDTEAFF.

The CDR3 here is CASSLYGGRDYGYTF. The DNA for the CDR3 is TGTGCCAGCAGCTTATATGGGGGACGGGACTATGGCTACACCTTC. This sequence joins TRBV7-8 and TRBJ1-2, with a possible D match to TRBD1 (5 bases). This CDR3 comprises 15 residues. With 2 bases removed from V and 3 bases from J, the gap between germline ends came to 13 bases. CDR1 is SGHVS, CDR2 FQNEAQ, per germline. Full variable domain (remainder filled in from reference TRBV7-8 and TRBJ1-2): GAGVSQSPRYKVAKRGQDVALRCDPISGHVSLFWYQQALGQGPEFLTYFQNEAQLDKSGLPSDRFFAERPEGSVSTLKIQRTQQEDSAVYLCASSLYGGRDYGYTFGSGTRLTVV.

This chain connects TRBV5-1 to TRBJ2-1, with TRBD2 identical over 9 bases. V shed 2 bases, J shed 1 base, and the junction held 10 bases outside the gene matches. The germline gives CDR1 SGHRS, CDR2 YFSETQ. This CDR3 region has 18 residues. The CDR3 DNA reads TGCGCCAGCAGCTTTTCGTCTAGCGGGGCTGGATCCTACAATGAGCAGTTCTTC. This codes for CASSFSSSGAGSYNEQFF.

This clone was recorded a few times. This chain joins TRBV5-4 and TRBJ1-4; possibly TRBD1 for D (6 bases). CDR3 length: 14 amino acids. Trimming took off 3 bases at V and 3 bases at J, with 9 bases between the two ends. The germline V gene has CDR1 SGHNT and CDR2 YYREEE (reference sequence). CDR3 bases: TGTGCCAGCAGCTCACAGGGATCTAATGAAAAACTGTTTTTT. This sequence encodes CASSSQGSNEKLFF.

The chain combines TRBV27 with TRBJ1-4; 10 bases are shared with TRBD1. Germline lookup yields CDR1 MNHEY and CDR2 SMNVEV (reference sequence). This CDR3 has 16 residues. The J segment lost 2 bases and the V segment lost 10 bases, leaving 10 bases of the junction unmatched. CDR3 sequence reads: CATRPGQGITNEKLFF. The CDR3 DNA is TGTGCCACCCGCCCGGGACAGGGGATTACTAATGAAAAACTGTTTTTT.